This T cell receptor beta chain was found in a study of control samples from healthy donors and cancer patients. Data came from immunoSEQ multiplex PCR; TCRdb stores just in-frame clones and leaves some out. Of 200,000 or so clones in the sample, roughly nine tenths were seen once. The CDR3 loop spans 14 amino acids. V gave up 3 bases and J gave up 7 bases; unmatched junction bases: 1. Germline V gives CDR1 KGHDR, CDR2 SFDVKD. Sequencing used blood. The rearrangement uses TRBV24-1 and TRBJ2-1, with 11 nucleotides matching TRBD2. The receptor's source is a man aged 30-40 years in good health. The CDR3 is CATSDVAGGNEQFF. In DNA, the CDR3 is TGTGCCACCAGTGATGTAGCGGGGGGGAATGAGCAGTTCTTC.